This TCR beta chain stems from a study of cytomegalovirus exposure and HLA in healthy donors. About this clone: Its antigen is not identified.

The length of the CDR3 is 13 residues. V was clipped by 5 bases and J by 7 bases; unmatched bases: 7. CDR1 is MNHEY and CDR2 is SVGAGI in the germline V gene. Study observations and caveats: In vitro work confirmed that a few CMV-associated chains recognize CMV antigens.

The donors gave bone marrow, and they were healthy. Donors sampled were nominally healthy, though unrecorded immune exposures were likely. With 60 Vbeta and 13 Jbeta primers, the PCR was carried out. Assay: immunoSEQ multiplex PCR; the TCRdb copy retains only in-frame clones and omits some. The sample includes approximately 90,000 clones, around three quarters of them seen just once. The receptor comes from a woman in her 50s in good health and CMV-seropositive. Material for sequencing was PBMCs. V is TRBV6-5 and J is TRBJ1-2; 7 bases are shared with TRBD1. Here the CDR3 reads CASSRQGGGGYTF. The CDR3 DNA reads TGTGCCAGCAGTCGACAGGGAGGCGGTGGCTACACCTTC.